Presented here are 4 T cell receptor beta chains from one specimen sequenced in a study of blood T cell repertoires in COVID-19. Some clones are missing from TCRdb's copy, which holds only in-frame ones; the method was immunoSEQ multiplex PCR. The table has fewer than 300,000 clones, approximately 87% seen once; the top ten hold more than 10%. Sequencing used peripheral blood. Receptors originate from a woman aged 25 to 45 with COVID-19, enrolled during active disease.

This chain uses TRBV4-1 with TRBJ2-7, with D maybe TRBD2 (5 bases). This CDR3 has 13 residues. Trimming pared 5 bases from V and 12 bases from J, leaving 20 bases between. Germline lookup yields CDR1 MGHRA and CDR2 YSYEKL. The CDR3 is CASSNPRADFLYF. The CDR3 nucleotides read TGCGCCAGCAGCAACCCGCGGGCCGATTTTCTGTACTTC.

The genes are TRBV21-1 and TRBJ1-5; no check of the table's D call, TRBD1, against the DNA was made. TRBV21-1 is labeled a pseudogene. The CDR3 extends over 17 amino acids. CDR3 residues: CASSNRTGGAGNQPQHF. CDR3 sequence (DNA): TGTGCCAGCAGCAACCGGACAGGGGGCGCCGGCAATCAGCCCCAGCATTTT.

A single count supports this clone. This chain connects TRBV7-2 to TRBJ2-1; 8 positions agree with TRBD2. The trim removed 0 bases at V and 15 bases at J, leaving 7 bases unmatched. Looked up from germline, CDR1 is SGHTA and CDR2 is FQGNSA. The CDR3 totals 13 residues. CDR3 coding DNA: TGTGCCAGCAGCTTAGCGGCGGGGGGTCTTCGGTTCTTC. Translated, it gives CASSLAAGGLRFF.

This chain uses TRBV5-6 with TRBJ1-1, with a weak D call TRBD1 (6 bases). CDR3 length equals 15 residues. The V and J ends lost 2 bases and 0 bases respectively, with 11 bases between them. CDR1 and CDR2 (germline): SGHDT, YYEEEE. The CDR3 spells CASSFSGTMNTEAFF. Written as DNA, the CDR3 is TGTGCCAGCAGCTTTTCCGGGACAATGAACACTGAAGCTTTCTTT. Combining the CDR3 with reference TRBV5-6 and TRBJ1-1 gives the whole variable domain DAGVTQSPTHLIKTRGQQVTLRCSPKSGHDTVSWYQQALGQGPQFIFQYYEEEERQRGNFPDRFSGHQFPNYSSELNVNALLLGDSALYLCASSFSGTMNTEAFFGQGTRLTVV.